This T cell receptor beta chain was captured by sequencing in a study of blood T cell repertoires in COVID-19. Overall study: Specimens from acute and convalescent COVID-19 originated in the United States, Italy and Spain. PBMCs, B-cell-depleted T cells, or T cells were the source of the cDNA or gDNA that made up the material.

Authors' analysis steps: It was from reference gene primer amplification that nucleated cell counts were estimated. This table comes from immunoSEQ multiplex PCR, and its TCRdb copy is limited to in-frame clones, with some not included. The V and J calls and clone size are taken from that table; D and trimming were inferred from the DNA. The sample has about 40,000 clones; over 75% are singletons. The CDR3 extends over 14 amino acids. The germline V gene has CDR1 SGHNT and CDR2 YENEEA. The V end was cut by 0 bases, the J end by 1 base, with 6 bases between. This clonotype was obtained from a woman in her 70s with acute or convalescent COVID-19. The chain couples TRBV11-3 to TRBJ1-1; no clear D. The specimen was peripheral blood. DNA of the CDR3: TGTGCCAGCAGCTTAGATGGGCCGAACACTGAAGCTTTCTTT. It yields the protein CASSLDGPNTEAFF. Together with reference TRBV11-3 and TRBJ1-1, the CDR3 gives the full variable domain: EAGVVQSPRYKIIEKKQPVAFWCNPISGHNTLYWYLQNLGQGPELLIRYENEEAVDDSQLPKDRFSAERLKGVDSTLKIQPAELGDSAVYLCASSLDGPNTEAFFGQGTRLTVV.